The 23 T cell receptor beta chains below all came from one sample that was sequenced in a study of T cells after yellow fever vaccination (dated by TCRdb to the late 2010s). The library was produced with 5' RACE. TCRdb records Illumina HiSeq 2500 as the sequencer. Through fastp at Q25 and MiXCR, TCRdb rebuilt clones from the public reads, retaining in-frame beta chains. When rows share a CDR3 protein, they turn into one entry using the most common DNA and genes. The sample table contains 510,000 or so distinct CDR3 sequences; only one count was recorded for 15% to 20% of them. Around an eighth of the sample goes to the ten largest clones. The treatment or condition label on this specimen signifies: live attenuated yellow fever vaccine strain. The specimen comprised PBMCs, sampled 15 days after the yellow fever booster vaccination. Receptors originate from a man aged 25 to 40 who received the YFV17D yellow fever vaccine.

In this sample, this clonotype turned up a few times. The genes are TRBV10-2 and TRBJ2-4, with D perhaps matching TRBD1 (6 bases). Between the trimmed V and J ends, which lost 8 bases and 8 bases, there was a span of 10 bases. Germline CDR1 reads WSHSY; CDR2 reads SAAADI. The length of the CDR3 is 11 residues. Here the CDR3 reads CASLSGDIQYF. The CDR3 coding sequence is TGCGCCAGCCTTTCAGGGGACATTCAGTACTTC.

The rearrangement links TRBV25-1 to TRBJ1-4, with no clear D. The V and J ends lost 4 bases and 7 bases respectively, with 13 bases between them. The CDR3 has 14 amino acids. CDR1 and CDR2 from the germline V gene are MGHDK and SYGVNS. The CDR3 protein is CASSGAETLEKLFF. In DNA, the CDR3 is TGTGCCAGCAGTGGGGCCGAGACGCTTGAAAAACTGTTTTTT.

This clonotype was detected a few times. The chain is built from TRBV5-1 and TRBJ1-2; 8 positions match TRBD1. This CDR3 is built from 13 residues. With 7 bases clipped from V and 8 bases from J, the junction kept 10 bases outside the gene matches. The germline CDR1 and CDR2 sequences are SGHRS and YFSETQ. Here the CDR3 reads CASGDTGGSGYTF. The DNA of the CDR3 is TGCGCCAGCGGGGACACAGGGGGAAGCGGCTACACCTTC.

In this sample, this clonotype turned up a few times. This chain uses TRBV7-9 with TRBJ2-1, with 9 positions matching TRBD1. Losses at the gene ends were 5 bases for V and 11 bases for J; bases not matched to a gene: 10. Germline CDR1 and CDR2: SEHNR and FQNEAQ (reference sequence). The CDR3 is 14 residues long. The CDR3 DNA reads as TGTGCCAGCAGCCAACAGGGGGCGGATACGCAGCAGTTCTTC. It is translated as CASSQQGADTQQFF.

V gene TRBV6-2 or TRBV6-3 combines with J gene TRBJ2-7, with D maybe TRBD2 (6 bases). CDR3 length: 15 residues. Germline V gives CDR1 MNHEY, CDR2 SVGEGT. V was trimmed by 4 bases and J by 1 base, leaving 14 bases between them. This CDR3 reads CASSLSAGLSYEQYF. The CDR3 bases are TGTGCCAGCAGTTTGTCGGCGGGGCTTTCCTACGAGCAGTACTTC.

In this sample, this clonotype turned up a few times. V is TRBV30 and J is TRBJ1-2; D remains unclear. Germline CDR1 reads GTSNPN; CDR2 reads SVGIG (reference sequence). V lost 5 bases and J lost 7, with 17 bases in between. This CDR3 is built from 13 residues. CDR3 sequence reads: CAWGTHGDFGYTF. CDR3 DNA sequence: TGTGCCTGGGGTACCCACGGGGATTTTGGCTACACCTTC.

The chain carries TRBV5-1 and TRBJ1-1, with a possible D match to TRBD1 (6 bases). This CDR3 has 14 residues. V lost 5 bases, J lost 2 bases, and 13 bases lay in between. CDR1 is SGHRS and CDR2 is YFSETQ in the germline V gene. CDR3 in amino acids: CASRGGRSNTEAFF. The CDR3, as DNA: TGCGCCAGCAGAGGGGGACGGTCTAACACTGAAGCTTTCTTT. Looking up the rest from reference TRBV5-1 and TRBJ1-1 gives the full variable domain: KAGVTQTPRYLIKTRGQQVTLSCSPISGHRSVSWYQQTPGQGLQFLFEYFSETQRNKGNFPGRFSGRQFSNSRSEMNVSTLELGDSALYLCASRGGRSNTEAFFGQGTRLTVV.

CDR3 coding DNA: TGTGCCAGCAGCGTAGGCTCGAACACTGAAGCTTTCTTT. Translated, it gives CASSVGSNTEAFF. This chain connects TRBV9 to TRBJ1-1, with D unclear. Looked up from germline, CDR1 is SGDLS and CDR2 is YYNGEE. The CDR3 is made up of 13 amino acids. With 0 bases removed from V and 1 base from J, the gap between germline ends came to 4 bases.

The CDR3 DNA is TGTGCCAGCAGCAGAGGACTAGCGGAGGGGGACGAGCAGTACTTC. It is translated as CASSRGLAEGDEQYF. The genes are TRBV5-4 and TRBJ2-7; 10 bases fit TRBD2. The germline V gene encodes CDR1 SGHNT and CDR2 YYREEE (reference sequence). CDR3 size: 15 residues. J gave up 5 bases and V 4 bases, and 9 bases lay outside the gene matches. Complete variable domain (other parts from reference TRBV5-4 and TRBJ2-7): ETGVTQSPTHLIKTRGQQVTLRCSSQSGHNTVSWYQQALGQGPQFIFQYYREEENGRGNFPPRFSGLQFPNYSSELNVNALELDDSALYLCASSRGLAEGDEQYFGPGTRLTVT.

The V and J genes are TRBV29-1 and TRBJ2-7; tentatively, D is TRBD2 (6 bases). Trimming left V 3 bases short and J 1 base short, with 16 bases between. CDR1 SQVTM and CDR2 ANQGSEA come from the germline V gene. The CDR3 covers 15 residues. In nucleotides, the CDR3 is TGCAGCGTTGATGGAGGGTTGTCTAGGTCCTACGAGCAGTACTTC. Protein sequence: CSVDGGLSRSYEQYF.

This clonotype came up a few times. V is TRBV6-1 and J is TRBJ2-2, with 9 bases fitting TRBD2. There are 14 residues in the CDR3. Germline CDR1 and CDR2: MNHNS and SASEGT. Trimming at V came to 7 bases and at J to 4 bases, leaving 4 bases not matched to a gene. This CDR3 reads CASTRGRGTGELFF. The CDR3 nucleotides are TGTGCCAGCACCCGCGGGAGGGGCACCGGGGAGCTGTTTTTT.

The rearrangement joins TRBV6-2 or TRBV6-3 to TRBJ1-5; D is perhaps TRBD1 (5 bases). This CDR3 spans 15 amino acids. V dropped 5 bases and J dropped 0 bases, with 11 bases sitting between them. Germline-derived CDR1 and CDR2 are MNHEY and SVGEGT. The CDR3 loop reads CASSLRDYSNQPQHF. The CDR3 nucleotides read TGTGCCAGCAGTCTCAGGGATTATAGCAATCAGCCCCAGCATTTT.

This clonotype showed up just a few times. The DNA for the CDR3 is TGTGCCAGCAGCTTTGACAGAAGGAATGAGCAGTTCTTC. Translation gives CASSFDRRNEQFF. This rearrangement joins TRBV7-3 to TRBJ2-1; tentative D call: TRBD1 (5 bases). With 3 bases removed from V and 7 bases from J, the gap between germline ends came to 10 bases. The CDR3 runs to 13 residues. Germline V gene sequence: CDR1 SGHTA, CDR2 FQGTGA.

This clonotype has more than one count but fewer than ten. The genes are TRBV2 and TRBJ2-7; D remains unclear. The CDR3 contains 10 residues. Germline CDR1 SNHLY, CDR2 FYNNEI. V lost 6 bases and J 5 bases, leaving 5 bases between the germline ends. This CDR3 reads CASRWDEQYF. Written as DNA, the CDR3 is TGTGCCAGCAGGTGGGACGAGCAGTACTTC.

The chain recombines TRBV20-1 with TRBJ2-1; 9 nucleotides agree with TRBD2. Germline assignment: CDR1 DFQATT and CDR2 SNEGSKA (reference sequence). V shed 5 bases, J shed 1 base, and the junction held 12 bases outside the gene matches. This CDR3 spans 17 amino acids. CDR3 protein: CSAQELAGSASYNEQFF. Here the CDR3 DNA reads TGCAGTGCTCAGGAACTAGCGGGCTCGGCGTCCTACAATGAGCAGTTCTTC.

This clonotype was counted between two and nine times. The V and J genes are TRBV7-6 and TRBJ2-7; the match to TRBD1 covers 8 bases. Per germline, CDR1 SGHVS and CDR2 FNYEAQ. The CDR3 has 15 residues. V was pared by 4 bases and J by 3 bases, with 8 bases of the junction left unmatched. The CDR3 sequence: CASSSLDRGFYEQYF. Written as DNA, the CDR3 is TGTGCCAGCAGCTCCCTCGACAGGGGTTTCTACGAGCAGTACTTC.

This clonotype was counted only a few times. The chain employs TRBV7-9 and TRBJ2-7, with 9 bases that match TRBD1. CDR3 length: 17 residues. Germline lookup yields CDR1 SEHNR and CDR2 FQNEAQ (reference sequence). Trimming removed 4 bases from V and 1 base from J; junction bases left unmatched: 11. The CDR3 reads CASSSGPGQGKSYEQYF. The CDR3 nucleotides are TGTGCCAGCAGCTCCGGGCCCGGACAGGGGAAATCCTACGAGCAGTACTTC.

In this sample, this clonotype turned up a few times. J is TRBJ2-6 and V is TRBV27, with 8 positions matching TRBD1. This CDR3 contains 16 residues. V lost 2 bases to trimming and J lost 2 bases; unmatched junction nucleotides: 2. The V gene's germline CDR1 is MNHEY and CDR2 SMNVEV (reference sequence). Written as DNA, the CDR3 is TGTGCCAGCAGTTTACAGGGGGCGCCTGGGGCCAACGTCCTGACTTTC. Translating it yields CASSLQGAPGANVLTF.

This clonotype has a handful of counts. The CDR3 loop is CASRNAGELFF. CDR3 DNA sequence: TGTGCCAGCAGAAACGCCGGGGAGCTGTTTTTT. The gene calls are TRBV6-2 or TRBV6-3 and TRBJ2-2; no reliable D call. Trimming took 6 bases from V and 6 from J, leaving 5 bases between them. The germline V gene has CDR1 MNHEY and CDR2 SVGEGT. This CDR3 region has 11 residues.

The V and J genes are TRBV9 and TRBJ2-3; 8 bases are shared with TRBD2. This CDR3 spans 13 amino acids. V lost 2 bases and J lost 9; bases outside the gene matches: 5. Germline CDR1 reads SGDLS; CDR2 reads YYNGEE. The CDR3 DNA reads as TGTGCCAGCAGCGTTAGCGGGGCGGGGACGCAGTATTTT. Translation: CASSVSGAGTQYF. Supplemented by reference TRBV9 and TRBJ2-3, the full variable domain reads DSGVTQTPKHLITATGQRVTLRCSPRSGDLSVYWYQQSLDQGLQFLIQYYNGEERAKGNILERFSAQQFPDLHSELNLSSLELGDSALYFCASSVSGAGTQYFGPGTRLTVL.

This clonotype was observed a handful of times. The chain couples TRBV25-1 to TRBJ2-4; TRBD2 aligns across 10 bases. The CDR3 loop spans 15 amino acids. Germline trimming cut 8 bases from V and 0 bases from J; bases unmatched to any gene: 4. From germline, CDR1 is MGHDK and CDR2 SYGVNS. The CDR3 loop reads CASPLAGAAKNIQYF. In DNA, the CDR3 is TGTGCCAGCCCGCTAGCGGGAGCAGCCAAAAACATTCAGTACTTC.

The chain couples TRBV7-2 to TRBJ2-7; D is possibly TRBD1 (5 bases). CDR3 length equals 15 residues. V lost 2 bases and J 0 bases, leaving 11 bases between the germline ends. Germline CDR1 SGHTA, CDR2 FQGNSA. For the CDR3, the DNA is TGTGCCAGCAGCTTAATTGTGGGGCCCTCCTACGAGCAGTACTTC. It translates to CASSLIVGPSYEQYF.

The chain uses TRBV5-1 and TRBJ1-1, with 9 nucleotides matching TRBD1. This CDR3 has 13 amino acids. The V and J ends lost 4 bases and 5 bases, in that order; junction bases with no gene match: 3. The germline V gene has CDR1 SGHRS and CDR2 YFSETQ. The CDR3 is CASSGTGRTEAFF. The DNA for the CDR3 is TGCGCCAGCAGCGGGACAGGGAGGACTGAAGCTTTCTTT.